A single sample is the source of the 17 T cell receptor beta chains below, sequenced in a study of CXCR3-negative and CXCR3-positive naive CD8 T cells (dated by TCRdb to the late 2010s). TCRdb lists the instrument as NextSeq 550. The Human TCR Profiling Kit (MiLaboratory) was used to prepare UMI-labeled 5' RACE TRB cDNA libraries. TCRdb reprocessed the reads and provides one entry for every CDR3 protein sequence; no DNA is given. The data table for this sample lists 3,600 or so distinct CDR3 sequences. Of the sample, more than 1.5% is held by the ten largest clones. What was sequenced was naive CXCR3- CD8+ T cells from blood. Sample cell subset or site, as interpreted from the label and publication: CD45RO-CCR7+CD27+CD95- naive CD8+ T cells lacking CXCR3 (TNR3-). All receptors derive from a human donor in good health. Some clones in this sample may be carry-over from other donors' samples.

This clonotype is identified as medium-sized from frequency. The rearrangement links TRBV5-6 to TRBJ2-1; TCRdb's D call, TRBD1, is unchecked because there is no DNA. Germline CDR1 and CDR2: SGHDT and YYEEEE. This CDR3 spans 17 amino acids. CDR3 in amino acids: CASSLVRGGRAYNEQFF.

The genes are TRBV4-1 and TRBJ1-5; the D gene TCRdb calls, TRBD1, cannot be checked with no DNA. Germline CDR1 and CDR2: MGHRA and YSYEKL. This CDR3 has 17 amino acids. CDR3 region: CASSQDTNSGGNQPQHF.

This clonotype shows up as medium-sized by frequency. V is TRBV9 and J is TRBJ2-7; there is no DNA to check the TCRdb D call of TRBD1. CDR1 is SGDLS and CDR2 is YYNGEE in the germline V gene. The CDR3 consists of 15 residues. The CDR3 sequence is CASSVGSGTDYEQYF.

The chain recombines TRBV4-3 with TRBJ2-6; lacking DNA, the TRBD1 call made by TCRdb goes unchecked. In germline, CDR1 is LGHNA, CDR2 YSLEER. CDR3 length: 17 residues. The CDR3 sequence is CASSDGTLDSGANVLTF.

In terms of frequency, this clonotype is medium-sized (0.01 to 0.1%). The gene calls are TRBV5-1 and TRBJ2-7. The CDR3 spans 15 residues. Looked up from germline, CDR1 is SGHRS and CDR2 is YFSETQ. The CDR3 loop is CASSLGPLGGYEQYF.

According to its frequency, this clonotype is medium-sized. This rearrangement joins TRBV3-1 to TRBJ1-1; TCRdb reports TRBD1, a call that lacks DNA to check it against. This CDR3 spans 13 amino acids. Per germline, CDR1 LGHDT and CDR2 YNNKEL (reference sequence). This CDR3 reads CASSPTVNTEAFF.

This clonotype ranks as medium-sized in terms of frequency. The chain joins TRBV29-1 to TRBJ2-1. The CDR3 sequence is 12 residues long. Germline V CDR1 and CDR2: SQVTM, ANQGSEA. The CDR3 sequence: CSVRPSYNEQFF.

This clonotype registers medium-sized by frequency. The chain is built from TRBV5-1 and TRBJ2-1; without DNA, the TCRdb call of TRBD2 cannot be checked. The germline V gene has CDR1 SGHRS and CDR2 YFSETQ. The CDR3 has 15 residues. The CDR3 sequence is CASSSTSGGYNEQFF.

The chain uses TRBV2 and TRBJ2-1; TCRdb lists TRBD2, though no DNA is available to test this call. The germline V gene encodes CDR1 SNHLY and CDR2 FYNNEI. The CDR3 is 16 amino acids. CDR3 protein: CASSESSGFSYNEQFF.

The genes are TRBV7-3 and TRBJ2-6; the TRBD1 assignment by TCRdb is unverifiable without DNA. Germline CDR1 SGHTA, CDR2 FQGTGA. There are 16 residues in the CDR3. The CDR3 here is CASSSGRGNGANVLTF.

The V gene is TRBV20-1, the J gene TRBJ2-7; the D call from TCRdb, TRBD1, cannot be confirmed without DNA. Germline CDR1 and CDR2: DFQATT and SNEGSKA (reference sequence). The CDR3 is 14 amino acids. CDR3 residues: CSASPGTGGYEQYF.

In terms of frequency, this clonotype is medium-sized. The chain combines TRBV7-2 with TRBJ2-3; TCRdb proposes TRBD1, but this gene call is untestable without DNA. The CDR3 contains 15 residues. The germline V gene has CDR1 SGHTA and CDR2 FQGNSA. The CDR3 spells CASSEGQGAADTQYF. The full variable domain, completed using reference TRBV7-2 and TRBJ2-3, is GAGVSQSPSNKVTEKGKDVELRCDPISGHTALYWYRQSLGQGLEFLIYFQGNSAPDKSGLPSDRFSAERTGGSVSTLTIQRTQQEDSAVYLCASSEGQGAADTQYFGPGTRLTVL.

V is TRBV20-1 and J is TRBJ1-1. There are 12 residues in the CDR3. CDR1 and CDR2 (germline): DFQATT, SNEGSKA (reference sequence). CDR3 amino acids: CSARSGFTEAFF.

The chain combines TRBV3-1 with TRBJ2-7. CDR1 LGHDT and CDR2 YNNKEL come from the germline V gene (reference sequence). This CDR3 contains 14 residues. The CDR3 here is CASSQSDSSYEQYF.

This clonotype counts as medium-sized by frequency. The chain links TRBV12-5 to TRBJ2-1; the D call of TRBD2 rests on TCRdb alone, since no DNA is present to check it. This CDR3 is built from 13 residues. Germline lookup yields CDR1 LGHNT and CDR2 FRNRAP. CDR3 sequence reads: CASGLGGATEQFF.

This clonotype counts as medium-sized by frequency. The rearrangement uses TRBV6-5 and TRBJ1-3. The CDR3 spans 16 residues. CDR1 is MNHEY and CDR2 is SVGAGI in the germline V gene. This CDR3 reads CASYNRGGAEGNTIYF.

This clonotype is labeled medium-sized based on frequency. The chain employs TRBV6-2 or TRBV6-3 and TRBJ2-3. CDR3 length: 15 amino acids. CDR1 MNHEY and CDR2 SVGEGT come from the germline V gene. This CDR3 reads CASSKPAGGADTQYF.